The T cell receptor (beta chain) under discussion was sequenced for a study of post-analysis software for immune sequencing data. Broader study findings: The F measure placed samples prepared in the same batch into strongly shared clusters. Compared with controls, patients showed significantly lower normalized Chao1 diversity.

Researchers reported that TCR beta cDNA libraries carried unique molecular identifiers. Roughly 0.5 million cDNA molecules were obtained from approximately 0.91 to 9.4 million T cells. In TCRdb, the PCR reads were re-called with MiXCR into one record per CDR3 protein. This table has 650,000 to 900,000 distinct CDR3 sequences, 40% to 55% appearing once. This clonotype has only a few counts. Its antigen is undetermined. Sequencing was performed on blood. The receptor was derived from a girl between 5 and 17 years old with multiple sclerosis.

This CDR3 is CASSPGGTSGISQETQYF. CDR3 nucleotide sequence: TGTGCCAGCAGTCCGGGGGGGACTAGCGGGATATCGCAAGAGACCCAGTACTTC. This sequence joins TRBV12-3 or TRBV12-4 and TRBJ2-5; TRBD2 agrees at 13 bases. This CDR3 contains 18 residues. Trimming at V came to 5 bases and at J to 2 bases, leaving 11 bases not matched to a gene.